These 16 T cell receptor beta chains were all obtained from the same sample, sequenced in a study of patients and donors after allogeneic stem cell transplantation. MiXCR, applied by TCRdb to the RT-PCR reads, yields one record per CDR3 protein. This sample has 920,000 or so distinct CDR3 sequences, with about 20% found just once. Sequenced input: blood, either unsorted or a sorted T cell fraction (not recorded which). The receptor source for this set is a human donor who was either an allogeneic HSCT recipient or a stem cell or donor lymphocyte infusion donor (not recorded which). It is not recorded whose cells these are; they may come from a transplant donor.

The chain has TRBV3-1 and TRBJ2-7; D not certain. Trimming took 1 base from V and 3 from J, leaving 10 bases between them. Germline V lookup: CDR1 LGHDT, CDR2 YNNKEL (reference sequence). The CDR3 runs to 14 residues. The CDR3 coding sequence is TGTGCCAGCAGCCAAGCGGGTAACGGCTACGAGCAGTACTTC. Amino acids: CASSQAGNGYEQYF.

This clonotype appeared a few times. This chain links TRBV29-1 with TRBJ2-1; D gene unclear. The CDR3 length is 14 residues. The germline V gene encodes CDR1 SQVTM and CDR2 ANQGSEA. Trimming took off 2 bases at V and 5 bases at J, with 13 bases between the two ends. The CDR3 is CSVEWSAAHNEQFF. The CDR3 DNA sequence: TGCAGCGTTGAATGGAGCGCGGCACACAATGAGCAGTTCTTC.

The CDR3 DNA reads TGTGCCAGCAGTCGTCCCGGCCTAGCGGGGGCCAGCCACACCGGGGAGCTGTTTTTT. Translated: CASSRPGLAGASHTGELFF. This chain joins TRBV6-1 and TRBJ2-2; 10 bases line up with TRBD2. V dropped 5 bases and J dropped 3; count of bases not matched to a gene: 15. Looked up from germline, CDR1 is MNHNS and CDR2 is SASEGT. The CDR3 is 19 residues long.

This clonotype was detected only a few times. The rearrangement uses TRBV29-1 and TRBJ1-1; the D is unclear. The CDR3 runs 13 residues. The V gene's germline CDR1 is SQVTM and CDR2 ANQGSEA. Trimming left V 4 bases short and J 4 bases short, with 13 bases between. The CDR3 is CSVGRVETTEAFF. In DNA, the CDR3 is TGCAGCGTTGGAAGGGTCGAGACCACTGAAGCTTTCTTT.

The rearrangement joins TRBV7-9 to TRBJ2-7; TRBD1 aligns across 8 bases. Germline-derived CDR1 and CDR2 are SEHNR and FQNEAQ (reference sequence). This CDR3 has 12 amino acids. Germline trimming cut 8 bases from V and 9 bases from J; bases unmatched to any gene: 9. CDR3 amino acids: CASVGTGLPQYF. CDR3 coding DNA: TGTGCCAGCGTTGGGACAGGCCTCCCGCAGTACTTC.

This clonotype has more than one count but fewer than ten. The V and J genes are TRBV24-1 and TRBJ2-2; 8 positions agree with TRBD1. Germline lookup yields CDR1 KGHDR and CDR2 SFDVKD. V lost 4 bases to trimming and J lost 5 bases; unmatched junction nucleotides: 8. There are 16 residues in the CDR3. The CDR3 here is CATSDLTGVGTGELFF. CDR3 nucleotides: TGTGCCACCAGTGACCTGACAGGGGTCGGAACCGGGGAGCTGTTTTTT.

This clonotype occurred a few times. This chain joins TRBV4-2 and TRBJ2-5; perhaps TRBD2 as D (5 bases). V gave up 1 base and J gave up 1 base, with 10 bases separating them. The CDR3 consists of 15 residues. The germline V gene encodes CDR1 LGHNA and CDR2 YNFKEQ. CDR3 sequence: CASSQGGSGQETQYF. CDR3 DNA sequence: TGTGCCAGCAGCCAAGGAGGGTCGGGCCAAGAGACCCAGTACTTC.

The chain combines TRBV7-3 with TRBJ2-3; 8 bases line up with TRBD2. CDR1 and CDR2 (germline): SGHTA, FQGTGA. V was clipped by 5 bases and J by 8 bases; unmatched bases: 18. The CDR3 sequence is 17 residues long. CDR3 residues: CASSPSGFSGAVGTQYF. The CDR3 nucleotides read TGTGCCAGCAGCCCCTCCGGGTTTAGCGGGGCGGTGGGTACGCAGTATTTT.

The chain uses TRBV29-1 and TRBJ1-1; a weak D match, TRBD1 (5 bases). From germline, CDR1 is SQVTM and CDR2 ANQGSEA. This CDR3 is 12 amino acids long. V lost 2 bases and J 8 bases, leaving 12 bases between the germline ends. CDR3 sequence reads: CSVERDREEAFF. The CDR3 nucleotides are TGCAGCGTTGAAAGGGACCGAGAAGAAGCTTTCTTT.

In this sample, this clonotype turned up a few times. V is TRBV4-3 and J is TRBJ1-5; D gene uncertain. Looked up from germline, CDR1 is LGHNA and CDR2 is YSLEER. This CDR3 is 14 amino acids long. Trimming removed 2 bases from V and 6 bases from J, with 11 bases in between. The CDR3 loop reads CASSQSHSAQPQHF. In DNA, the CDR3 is TGCGCCAGCAGCCAATCTCACTCCGCTCAGCCCCAGCATTTT.

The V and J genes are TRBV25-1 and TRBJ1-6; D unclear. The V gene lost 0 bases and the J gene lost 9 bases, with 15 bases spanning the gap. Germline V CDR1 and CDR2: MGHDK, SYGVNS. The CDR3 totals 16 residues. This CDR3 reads CASSEYGPYEGSPLHF. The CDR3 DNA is TGTGCCAGCAGTGAATATGGGCCCTACGAAGGTTCACCCCTCCACTTT.

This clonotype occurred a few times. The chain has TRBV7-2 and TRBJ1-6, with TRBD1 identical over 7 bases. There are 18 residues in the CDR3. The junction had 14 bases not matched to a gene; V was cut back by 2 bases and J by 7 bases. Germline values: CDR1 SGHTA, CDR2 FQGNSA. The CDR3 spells CASSLTVIGGQVNSPLHF. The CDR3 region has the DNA TGTGCCAGCAGCTTAACGGTAATCGGAGGACAGGTCAATTCACCCCTCCACTTT.

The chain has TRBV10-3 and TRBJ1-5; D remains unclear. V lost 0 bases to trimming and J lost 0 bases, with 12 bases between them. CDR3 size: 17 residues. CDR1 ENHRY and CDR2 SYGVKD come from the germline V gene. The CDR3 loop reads CAISESRSFDSNQPQHF. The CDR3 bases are TGTGCCATCAGTGAGTCAAGAAGCTTCGATAGCAATCAGCCCCAGCATTTT.

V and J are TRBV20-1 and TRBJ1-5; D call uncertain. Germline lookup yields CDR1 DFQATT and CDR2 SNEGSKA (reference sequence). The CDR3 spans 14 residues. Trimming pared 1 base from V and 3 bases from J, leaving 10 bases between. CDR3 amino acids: CSARGGQNNQPQHF. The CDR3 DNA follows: TGCAGTGCTAGAGGCGGCCAGAACAATCAGCCCCAGCATTTT.

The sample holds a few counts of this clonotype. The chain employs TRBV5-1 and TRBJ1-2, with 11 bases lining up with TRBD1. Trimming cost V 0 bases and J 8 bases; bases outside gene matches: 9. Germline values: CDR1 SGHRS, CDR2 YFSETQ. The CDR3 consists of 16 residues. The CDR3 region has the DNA TGCGCCAGCAGCTTGGGGTTAGGACAGGGGGCTTCCGGCTACACCTTC. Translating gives CASSLGLGQGASGYTF.

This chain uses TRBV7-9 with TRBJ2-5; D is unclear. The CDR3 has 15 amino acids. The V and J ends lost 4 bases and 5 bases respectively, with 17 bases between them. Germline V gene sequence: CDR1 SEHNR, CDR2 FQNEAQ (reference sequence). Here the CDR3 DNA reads TGTGCCAGCAGCTACCAGGCGGCTCTAAGCGAGACCCAGTACTTC. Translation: CASSYQAALSETQYF.